The entry below describes one T cell receptor (beta chain). Its antigen is unidentified. With the Oncomine TCR Beta short-read assay, DNA from cultured CD4+ T cells was sequenced. TCRdb recomputed calls from the PCR reads with MiXCR, one row per CDR3 protein. The sample gives over 15,000 distinct CDR3 sequences, around 30% of which show up once; approximately 14% is in the top ten. This record belongs to a study of vaccination and CD4 T cells after COVID-19. This sample's treatment: approximately 10-day PBMC culture with coronavirus spike peptide pools or control peptides (ViraFEST assay). The V gene end was trimmed by 4 bases and the J gene end by 7 bases; junction bases not matched to a gene: 8. CDR3 size: 15 residues. The germline V gene encodes CDR1 SGHTA and CDR2 FQGNSA.

The rearrangement uses TRBV7-2 and TRBJ1-5; 9 nucleotides align to TRBD1. This receptor was identified in a human donor with COVID-19. Specimen: cultured CD4+ T cells from blood. The DNA for the CDR3 is TGTGCCAGCAGCTCCCGCCGGGACAGGGACCAGCCCCAGCATTTT. This translates into CASSSRRDRDQPQHF. Full variable domain (outside the CDR3, taken from reference TRBV7-2 and TRBJ1-5): GAGVSQSPSNKVTEKGKDVELRCDPISGHTALYWYRQSLGQGLEFLIYFQGNSAPDKSGLPSDRFSAERTGGSVSTLTIQRTQQEDSAVYLCASSSRRDRDQPQHFGDGTRLSIL.